This T cell receptor (beta chain) was identified during a study of CD8+ T cells in alopecia areata. Across the whole study: The drug, oral tofacitinib, was given to treated patients at 5 to 10 mg twice daily. A 6-month off-drug phase came after tofacitinib, which had lasted 6 to 18 months.

The CDR3 has 14 residues. Germline V CDR1 and CDR2: SEHNR, FQNEAQ (reference sequence). V was cut by 7 bases and J by 6 bases, with 15 bases left in between. Extracted from the samples, RNA was reverse transcribed into cDNA to serve as the sequencing template. Assay used: immunoSEQ multiplex PCR; TCRdb lists only in-frame clones, some missing. Of 120,000 or so clones in the sample, less than 45% were seen once. Lesional scalp punch biopsies and peripheral blood were collected from alopecia areata patients. Investigators sorted PBMCs to obtain both CD4+ and CD8+ T cells. This receptor was taken from a human donor with alopecia areata. Sequencing input: CD4+ T cells sorted from blood. The gene calls are TRBV7-9 and TRBJ2-2; D uncertain. The CDR3 sequence is CASIRPPYSGELFF. The CDR3 DNA sequence: TGTGCCAGCATCAGACCCCCGTATTCCGGGGAGCTGTTTTTT.